The rows below give T cell receptor beta chains drawn from one sample of a study of blood T cell repertoires in COVID-19. The assay was immunoSEQ multiplex PCR, and TCRdb's table has in-frame clones only and misses some. The repertoire consists of over 200,000 clones, with approximately 88% occurring once and the leading ten covering around a tenth. The sample was PBMCs or T cells enriched from blood (not recorded which). These receptors all come from a man aged 18 to 35 with acute COVID-19. The CDR3 runs from the conserved cysteine through the conserved F or W. A D gene is named only where the DNA matches it firmly. The size field is filled for only some rows; it gives once, few, many or a size class.

j_call v_call d_call clone_size cdr3_aa cdr3_nt
TRBJ1-1 TRBV6-5 - - CASSYSRAGWVTEAFF TGTGCCAGCAGTTACTCCCGCGCGGGCTGGGTCACTGAAGCTTTCTTT
TRBJ2-1 TRBV9 TRBD2 - CASRLRGLAKGPFF TGTGCCAGCAGGTTAAGGGGACTAGCGAAGGGGCCGTTCTTC
TRBJ1-1 TRBV2 TRBD1 - CATHTETGQSLNTEAFF TGTGCCACCCATACAGAAACGGGACAGTCCTTGAACACTGAAGCTTTCTTT
TRBJ2-7 TRBV2 - - CASSVGEYEQYF TGTGCCAGCAGTGTCGGGGAGTACGAGCAGTACTTC
TRBJ1-5 TRBV28 - - CASRTTGDYSNQPQHF TGTGCCAGCAGAACTACAGGCGATTATAGCAATCAGCCCCAGCATTTT
TRBJ2-7 TRBV2 TRBD2 - CASSRGGGLAAYEQYF TGTGCCAGCAGTCGCGGGGGGGGACTAGCGGCCTACGAGCAGTACTTC
TRBJ1-3 TRBV30 - - CGLGGTSGNTIYF TGTGGTCTGGGGGGGACCTCTGGAAACACCATATATTTT
TRBJ2-2 TRBV11-2 TRBD2 many CASSPRREGTGELFF TGTGCCAGCAGCCCCCGGCGGGAGGGAACCGGGGAGCTGTTTTTT
TRBJ2-5 TRBV9 TRBD2 - CASSVQAGVAETQYF TGTGCCAGCAGCGTACAAGCGGGAGTAGCAGAGACCCAGTACTTC
TRBJ1-5 TRBV30 - - CAWSPGLSNQPQHF TGTGCCTGGAGTCCGGGACTTAGCAATCAGCCCCAGCATTTT
TRBJ2-7 TRBV4-2 TRBD2 - CASSQQTASGIFEQYF TGTGCCAGCAGCCAACAGACGGCTAGCGGGATATTCGAGCAGTACTTC
TRBJ2-7 TRBV27 TRBD1 - CASSPFRQGGVYEQYF TGTGCCAGCAGTCCATTCAGACAGGGCGGTGTCTACGAGCAGTACTTC
TRBJ2-3 TRBV14 - - CASSPSGYTQYF TGTGCCAGCAGCCCCTCAGGGTATACGCAGTATTTT
TRBJ2-6 TRBV5-1 - - CASSLTGSGANVLTF TGCGCCAGCAGCTTGACAGGGTCTGGGGCCAACGTCCTGACTTTC
TRBJ2-7 TRBV6-5 - - CASSYTPSGSNEQYF TGTGCCAGCAGTTACACCCCCTCCGGGAGCAACGAGCAGTACTTC
TRBJ2-1 TRBV15 TRBD2 - CATSRDEFATSGSNEQFF TGTGCCACCAGCAGAGATGAGTTCGCGACTAGCGGAAGCAATGAGCAGTTCTTC
TRBJ1-1 TRBV12-5 TRBD1 - CASGLVRGGTGGSLYTEAFF TGTGCTAGTGGTTTGGTAAGAGGTGGTACAGGGGGCTCGTTATACACTGAAGCTTTCTTT
TRBJ2-3 TRBV28 - - CASSPNRQSPTDTQYF TGTGCCAGCAGTCCGAACCGACAGTCCCCCACAGATACGCAGTATTTT
TRBJ2-1 TRBV2 - - CASSAGSNEQFF TGTGCCAGCAGTGCAGGCAGCAATGAGCAGTTCTTC
TRBJ1-5 TRBV3-1/TRBV3-2 TRBD1 few CASSSGQGGSNQPQHF TGTGCCAGCAGCTCGGGACAGGGGGGGAGCAATCAGCCCCAGCATTTT
TRBJ2-7 TRBV24-1 - - CATSGESNEQYF TGTGCCACCAGCGGGGAGAGTAACGAGCAGTACTTC
TRBJ2-7 TRBV5-1 - - CASSIGLSEQYF TGCGCCAGCAGCATCGGACTGAGCGAGCAGTACTTC
TRBJ2-5 TRBV24-1 TRBD2 - CATSGRAGRGETQYF TGTGCCACCAGCGGCAGGGCCGGGAGGGGGGAGACCCAGTACTTC
TRBJ2-1 TRBV9 - - CASSAGGKSLNNEQFF TGTGCCAGCAGCGCTGGGGGGAAATCTCTGAACAATGAGCAGTTCTTC
TRBJ2-7 TRBV6-5 - - CASSSRSQELSSRHF TGTGCCAGCAGTTCCCGGTCCCAAGAACTGTCCTCCAGGCACTTC
TRBJ2-5 TRBV5-4 TRBD2 - CASSFKRSGRAAFRETQYF TGTGCCAGCAGCTTCAAACGGAGCGGGAGGGCCGCGTTTCGAGAGACCCAGTACTTC
TRBJ1-1 TRBV28 TRBD1 - CASSLWDRGFMNTEAFF TGTGCCAGCAGTTTGTGGGACAGGGGCTTTATGAACACTGAAGCTTTCTTT
TRBJ1-1 TRBV28 - - CASRRWGAEAFF TGTGCCAGCCGACGGTGGGGCGCTGAAGCTTTCTTT
TRBJ2-7 TRBV14 TRBD2 - CASSQGLAVYEQYF TGTGCCAGCAGCCAGGGACTAGCGGTCTACGAGCAGTACTTC
TRBJ2-1 TRBV4-1 TRBD2 - CASSQDRAGGYNEQFF TGCGCCAGCAGCCAAGATCGAGCGGGAGGGTACAATGAGCAGTTCTTC
TRBJ2-7 TRBV2 - few CASISGISYEQYF TGTGCCAGCATTTCAGGTATCTCCTACGAGCAGTACTTC
TRBJ2-7 TRBV6-5 - - CASSPTIYEQYF TGTGCCAGCAGTCCCACTATCTACGAGCAGTACTTC
TRBJ1-5 TRBV9 TRBD1 - CASSPGQGQGQPQHF TGTGCCAGCAGTCCCGGACAGGGGCAAGGTCAGCCCCAGCATTTT
TRBJ1-6 TRBV7-2 - - CASSLARGDNSPLHF TGTGCCAGCAGCTTAGCTCGGGGGGATAATTCACCCCTCCACTTT
TRBJ2-1 TRBV10-1 TRBD2 - CASSEQALAGLNEQFF TGCGCCAGCAGTGAGCAGGCCCTAGCGGGCCTCAATGAGCAGTTCTTC
TRBJ1-5 TRBV4-1 - - CASSQVTGGSNQPQHF TGCGCCAGCAGCCAAGTTACGGGGGGGAGCAATCAGCCCCAGCATTTT
TRBJ2-1 TRBV7-2 TRBD2 - CASSLTLAGEYNEQFF TGTGCCAGCAGCTTAACCTTAGCGGGAGAATACAATGAGCAGTTCTTC
TRBJ2-7 TRBV6-2/TRBV6-3 TRBD2 few CASSPVGLALDEQYF TGTGCCAGCAGTCCCGTGGGACTAGCGTTAGACGAGCAGTACTTC
TRBJ1-3 TRBV7-8 - - CASSLWTSGNTIYF TGTGCCAGCAGCTTATGGACATCTGGAAACACCATATATTTT
TRBJ2-7 TRBV5-1 TRBD2 once CASSPTSGSYEQYF TGCGCCAGCAGCCCAACTAGCGGGAGTTACGAGCAGTACTTC
TRBJ2-7 TRBV4-1 - - CASSQVVPPGSSYEQYF TGCGCCAGCAGCCAAGTTGTCCCCCCCGGGAGCTCCTACGAGCAGTACTTC
TRBJ2-1 TRBV19 - - CASSISVVNSPQEFF TGTGCCAGTAGTATATCCGTGGTGAACAGCCCCCAAGAGTTCTTC
TRBJ2-5 TRBV2 TRBD1 - CASSSRQGQETQYF TGTGCCAGCAGTTCACGACAGGGTCAAGAGACCCAGTACTTC